One and the same sample provided the 21 T cell receptor beta chains below, sequenced in a study of cytomegalovirus exposure and HLA in healthy donors. PCR involved 60 Vbeta and 13 Jbeta primers. Profiling relied on immunoSEQ multiplex PCR, and the TCRdb table lists in-frame clones only, not all of them. Of around 150,000 clones in the sample, 61% were seen once. The material sequenced was PBMCs. These receptors originate from a male donor in good health and CMV-seronegative.

The CDR3 here is CASSQGSQQPQHF. The DNA of the CDR3 is TGTGCCAGCAGTCAGGGTTCCCAGCAGCCCCAGCATTTT. This rearrangement joins TRBV13 to TRBJ1-5, with a possible D match to TRBD1 (5 bases). This CDR3 region has 13 residues. Germline values: CDR1 PRHDT, CDR2 FYEKMQ (reference sequence). Between the trimmed V and J ends, which lost 6 bases and 7 bases, there was a span of 13 bases.

V and J are TRBV5-1 and TRBJ1-3, with D unresolved. The CDR3 is made up of 13 amino acids. Germline lookup yields CDR1 SGHRS and CDR2 YFSETQ. V was trimmed by 4 bases and J by 11 bases, leaving 16 bases between them. CDR3 bases: TGCGCCAGCAGCCCCAGCGATAAGAGAGCCATATATTTT. Translating it yields CASSPSDKRAIYF.

This clone was observed a handful of times. CDR3 sequence: CASSSGTGALYEQYF. The CDR3 DNA is TGTGCCAGCAGCTCCGGGACAGGGGCACTCTACGAGCAGTACTTC. V gene TRBV5-4 combines with J gene TRBJ2-7; 10 bases align to TRBD1. Germline CDR1 and CDR2: SGHNT and YYREEE (reference sequence). CDR3 length: 15 amino acids. Trimming removed 3 bases from V and 3 bases from J; junction bases left unmatched: 6. Full variable domain (remainder filled in from reference TRBV5-4 and TRBJ2-7): ETGVTQSPTHLIKTRGQQVTLRCSSQSGHNTVSWYQQALGQGPQFIFQYYREEENGRGNFPPRFSGLQFPNYSSELNVNALELDDSALYLCASSSGTGALYEQYFGPGTRLTVT.

This clone was seen only a few times. This sequence joins TRBV7-2 and TRBJ2-2; D possibly corresponds to TRBD2 (5 bases). The CDR3 covers 16 residues. Trimming shortened V by 5 bases and J by 6 bases, and 19 bases separated the two germline ends. Germline assignment: CDR1 SGHTA and CDR2 FQGNSA. The CDR3 nucleotides read TGTGCCAGCAGCCGGATAAGGACCCCGGGGTCCGGGGAGCTGTTTTTT. Translating gives CASSRIRTPGSGELFF.

About this clone itself: Its ends do not fully match the called genes, so a read error is possible. V and J are TRBV6-5 and TRBJ1-2, with 7 bases fitting TRBD1. Germline V CDR1 and CDR2: MNHEY, SVGAGI. The CDR3 has 15 amino acids. The CDR3 spells CASSRGTTGNYGYPF. DNA of the CDR3: TGTGCCAGCAGCCGCGGGACGACAGGGAACTATGGCTACCCCTTC.

This clone has only a few counts. The genes are TRBV2 and TRBJ2-7, with 15 positions matching TRBD2. The germline V gene has CDR1 SNHLY and CDR2 FYNNEI. The CDR3 contains 17 residues. J gave up 2 bases and V 6 bases, and 8 bases lay outside the gene matches. This CDR3 reads CASRDPGLAGGAYEQYF. CDR3 in DNA: TGTGCCAGCAGAGACCCGGGACTAGCGGGGGGAGCCTACGAGCAGTACTTC. The whole variable domain, filled in from reference TRBV2 and TRBJ2-7, reads EPEVTQTPSHQVTQMGQEVILRCVPISNHLYFYWYRQILGQKVEFLVSFYNNEISEKSEIFDDQFSVERPDGSNFTLKIRSTKLEDSAMYFCASRDPGLAGGAYEQYFGPGTRLTVT.

Comment on this clone: At one boundary the junction diverges from the germline segment, which might be a read error. The chain joins TRBV30 to TRBJ1-3, with D perhaps TRBD1 (5 bases). The germline CDR1 and CDR2 sequences are GTSNPN and SVGIG (reference sequence). The CDR3 runs to 13 residues. As DNA, the CDR3 is TGTGCCTGGAGTTTATACCGGTTCCCACAGGTGGATTTT. As protein: CAWSLYRFPQVDF.

The rearrangement links TRBV6-1 to TRBJ1-1; 7 nucleotides match TRBD1. This CDR3 contains 13 residues. The J segment lost 0 bases and the V segment lost 8 bases, leaving 3 bases of the junction unmatched. CDR1 and CDR2 (germline): MNHNS, SASEGT. CDR3 sequence (DNA): TGTGCCAGCGGACAGGCTATGAACACTGAAGCTTTCTTT. It translates to CASGQAMNTEAFF.

V usage is TRBV5-1 and J usage is TRBJ2-7, with 7 bases that match TRBD2. CDR3 length: 15 amino acids. V shed 3 bases, J shed 2 bases, and the junction held 8 bases outside the gene matches. Looked up from germline, CDR1 is SGHRS and CDR2 is YFSETQ. The CDR3 coding sequence is TGCGCCAGCAGCTCCTCCCGCGGGGGACCCTACGAGCAGTACTTC. Translated, it gives CASSSSRGGPYEQYF.

The chain links TRBV9 to TRBJ1-5, with no clear D. There are 13 residues in the CDR3. Germline CDR1 SGDLS, CDR2 YYNGEE. Trimming cost V 4 bases and J 4 bases, with 9 bases left between them. The CDR3 sequence: CASSPNTNQPQHF. The CDR3 nucleotides are TGTGCCAGCAGCCCCAACACAAATCAGCCCCAGCATTTT.

This clone came up once. J is TRBJ2-2 and V is TRBV7-3, with 8 positions matching TRBD2. The CDR3 runs to 17 residues. V lost 6 bases to trimming and J lost 2 bases; unmatched junction nucleotides: 11. CDR1 and CDR2 from the germline V gene are SGHTA and FQGTGA. Here the CDR3 reads CASSLVASGGNTGELFF. The CDR3 nucleotides read TGTGCCAGCAGTCTAGTGGCGAGCGGGGGTAACACCGGGGAGCTGTTTTTT.

This clone was seen only a few times. This chain links TRBV2 with TRBJ1-5; tentatively, D is TRBD1 (6 bases). The length of the CDR3 is 15 residues. Trimming shortened V by 3 bases and J by 6 bases, and 15 bases separated the two germline ends. The germline V gene has CDR1 SNHLY and CDR2 FYNNEI. The CDR3 DNA reads TGTGCCAGCAGTGACGGACGGGACATCGGTCAGCCCCAGCATTTT. Protein sequence: CASSDGRDIGQPQHF.

Here the CDR3 DNA reads TGTGCCAGCAGCCCAGGGGGGAATGGCTACACCTTC. Protein: CASSPGGNGYTF. The V call is TRBV16, the J call TRBJ1-2; 7 bases align to TRBD1. Germline values: CDR1 KGHSY, CDR2 FQNENV. This CDR3 region has 12 residues. Losses at the gene ends were 4 bases for V and 6 bases for J; bases not matched to a gene: 2.

This clone has more than one count but fewer than ten. The CDR3 nucleotides are TGTGCCAGCAGCGACCGGGACACAGCGGCTTTCTTT. Amino acid sequence: CASSDRDTAAFF. The chain carries TRBV7-2 and TRBJ1-1, with a tentative D call TRBD1 (6 bases). CDR1 and CDR2 from the germline V gene are SGHTA and FQGNSA. V was clipped by 5 bases and J by 11 bases, with 15 bases between them. The CDR3 spans 12 residues.

This clone was counted a single time. V usage is TRBV29-1 and J usage is TRBJ1-2; D is possibly TRBD1 (5 bases). Looked up from germline, CDR1 is SQVTM and CDR2 is ANQGSEA. The V end lost 1 base, the J end lost 6 bases, and 9 bases lay between the germline ends. CDR3 length: 12 amino acids. The CDR3 DNA reads TGCAGCGTTGAAGGGCAGGGCAATGGCTACACCTTC. Protein: CSVEGQGNGYTF.

This clone was recorded a few times. This sequence joins TRBV4-3 and TRBJ1-2; TRBD1 aligns across 7 bases. The junction had 4 bases not matched to a gene; V was cut back by 3 bases and J by 3 bases. This CDR3 has 14 amino acids. Germline V CDR1 and CDR2: LGHNA, YSLEER. CDR3 DNA sequence: TGCGCCAGCAGCCACAGGGGGATTGACTATGGCTACACCTTC. Translation: CASSHRGIDYGYTF.

This clone has only one observation. This sequence joins TRBV5-6 and TRBJ2-5, with D possibly being TRBD1 (5 bases). V lost 4 bases and J 2 bases, leaving 12 bases between the germline ends. Germline assignment: CDR1 SGHDT and CDR2 YYEEEE. This CDR3 contains 14 residues. DNA of the CDR3: TGTGCCAGCAGCCTTCAGGGTTCACAAGAGACCCAGTACTTC. It translates to CASSLQGSQETQYF.

This clone showed up just a few times. Here the CDR3 DNA reads TGTGCCAGCAGGAACAGGGGCCCCTACGAGCAGTACTTC. Its translation: CASRNRGPYEQYF. This chain links TRBV28 with TRBJ2-7; 7 positions agree with TRBD1. The junction had 4 bases not matched to a gene; V was cut back by 6 bases and J by 2 bases. The CDR3 is 13 amino acids. Germline assignment: CDR1 MDHEN and CDR2 SYDVKM.

This clone was seen more than once but under ten times. This chain connects TRBV5-4 to TRBJ2-7, with D unresolved. The CDR3 totals 15 residues. The germline V gene encodes CDR1 SGHNT and CDR2 YYREEE (reference sequence). Trimming stripped 2 bases from V and 4 bases from J, with 16 bases between. CDR3 coding DNA: TGTGCCAGCAGCTTCACCATTGGCAGATCATACGAGCAGTACTTC. Translated: CASSFTIGRSYEQYF.

This clone was found once. The chain carries TRBV18 and TRBJ1-2; D is unclear. There are 14 residues in the CDR3. Trimming pared 3 bases from V and 4 bases from J, leaving 12 bases between. The germline V gene has CDR1 KGHSH and CDR2 LQKENI. The CDR3 protein is CASSPAEGVYGYTF. DNA for the CDR3: TGTGCCAGCTCACCCGCAGAGGGAGTCTATGGCTACACCTTC. Based on the CDR3 plus reference TRBV18 and TRBJ1-2, the full variable domain is NAGVMQNPRHLVRRRGQEARLRCSPMKGHSHVYWYRQLPEEGLKFMVYLQKENIIDESGMPKERFSAEFPKEGPSILRIQQVVRGDSAAYFCASSPAEGVYGYTFGSGTRLTVV.

The V and J genes are TRBV7-9 and TRBJ1-1; no reliable D call. The CDR3 totals 14 residues. The V gene's germline CDR1 is SEHNR and CDR2 FQNEAQ (reference sequence). Trimming took 1 base from V and 1 from J, leaving 7 bases between them. The CDR3 DNA is TGTGCCAGCAGCTTAGTACGGGGGAACACTGAAGCTTTCTTT. This translates into CASSLVRGNTEAFF.